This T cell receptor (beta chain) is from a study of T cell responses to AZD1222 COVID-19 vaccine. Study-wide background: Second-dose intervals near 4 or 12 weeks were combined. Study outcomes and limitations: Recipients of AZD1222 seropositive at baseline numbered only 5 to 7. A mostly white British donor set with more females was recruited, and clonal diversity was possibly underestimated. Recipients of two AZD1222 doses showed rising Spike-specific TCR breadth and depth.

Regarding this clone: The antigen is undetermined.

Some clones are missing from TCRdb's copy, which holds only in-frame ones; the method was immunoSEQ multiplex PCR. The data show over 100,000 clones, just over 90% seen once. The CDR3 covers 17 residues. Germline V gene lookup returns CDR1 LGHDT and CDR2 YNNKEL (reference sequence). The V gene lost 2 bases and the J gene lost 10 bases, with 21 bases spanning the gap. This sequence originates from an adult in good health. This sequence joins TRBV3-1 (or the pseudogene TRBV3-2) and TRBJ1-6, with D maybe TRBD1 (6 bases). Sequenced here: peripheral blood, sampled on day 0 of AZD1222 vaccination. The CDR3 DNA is TGTGCCAGCAGCCAACCTAGAACAGGGAAATTTGTGTCACCCCTCCACTTT. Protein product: CASSQPRTGKFVSPLHF.